This T cell receptor beta chain was obtained from a study of blood T cell repertoires in COVID-19 (dated by TCRdb to the early 2020s). At the level of the whole study: Samples covering the acute and convalescent phases of COVID-19 were provided by collaborators in the United States, Italy and Spain. The prospective study material was composed of cDNA or gDNA derived from T cells, B-cell-depleted T cells, or PBMCs. Subjects who had been exposed to COVID-19, were actively infected with it, or had recovered from it provided the deeply sampled blood TCRbeta repertoires that made up the dataset. The repertoires were released in a freely available public database intended as a resource for research on the immune response to SARS-CoV-2. The samples were drawn from two sources: the first 160 participants of the ongoing ImmuneRACE study, and over 1,000 subjects contributed by 6 global collaborators. A de-identified subject ID, COVID-19 status, age in years and sex were almost always included in the sample metadata. Where available, HLA class I and class II types were taken from metadata supplied by the sample provider and were not determined by assay-based typing.

Points the paper makes about the study in general: Clinical and demographic metadata were provided uncurated, with the amount varying by source and participant.

CDR1 and CDR2, looked up from the germline V gene, are LGHNT and FRNRAP. Deletion took 2 bases off V and 6 bases off J, with a span of 8 bases between the germline ends. The CDR3 starts with the cysteine, ends with the phenylalanine, and has 12 residues. Just the 36-base CDR3 DNA is kept, in frame starting at base 1. In the prospective study, participants were roughly 18 to 100 years old, resided in about two dozen geographic areas of the United States, and were enrolled through a virtual design. To assign participants to cohorts, the prospective study relied on clinical history that participants themselves reported in a screening survey and a study questionnaire. Each participant in the prospective study had whole blood, serum and a nasopharyngeal or oropharyngeal swab collected by mobile phlebotomists. Over an approximately two-month period, participants in the prospective study had the option of providing additional blood draws and questionnaires. Blood samples from the prospective study were shipped frozen or at room temperature prior to DNA extraction.

TCRbeta CDR3 regions were amplified from genomic DNA by means of the immunoSEQ Assay, a bias-controlled multiplex PCR. The study's own analysis went as follows. The number of nucleated cells in each sample was estimated from the amplification of reference gene primers within the assay. Sequence reads were collapsed and filtered to measure the absolute abundance of every unique TCRbeta CDR3 rearrangement. For each sample, productive Simpson clonality was calculated by taking the square root of Simpson's diversity index across productive rearrangements. What TCRdb holds here is the immuneACCESS table cut down to in-frame rearrangements. Part of the clones is not present; checked against another copy, under half of the missing clones reflect an unresolved V gene, and the others are unexplained. V, J and clone size derive from that table, while D and trimming were established from the DNA sequence. The sample table shows 300,000 to 400,000 clones, and 88% are seen once. In total, the top ten clones hold approximately 1% of the sample.

This clone was observed once. Its antigen remains unidentified. It has no much larger one-base neighbor in the sample; base qualities were not kept. The sequence joins TRBV12-5 to TRBJ2-7; the D gene identity is not certain. The receptor comes from a woman aged 30 to 39 with acute COVID-19. Sequenced sample: PBMCs or T cells enriched from blood (not recorded which). The DNA sequence is as follows: TGTGCTAGTGGTTTGTTCCGAGCCGAGCAGTACTTC. It encodes CASGLFRAEQYF.